This TCR beta chain stems from a study of blood T cell repertoires in COVID-19. For the study at large: The study counted Cohort 3 donors as recovered given two negative PCRs, clearance, or symptom resolution.

Study processing details: Amplification with reference gene primers provided the estimates of nucleated cell counts. Using immunoSEQ multiplex PCR, the repertoire was profiled, and TCRdb retains in-frame clones only, with some absent. D and trimming come from the DNA, and the V and J calls and clone size come from that table. The data show a few hundred thousand clones, 87% seen once. CDR1 is MNHNY, CDR2 SVGAGI, per germline (reference sequence). CDR3 size: 14 residues. J was trimmed by 7 bases and V by 5 bases; bases with no gene match: 8. Those who participated ranged in age from about 18 to 89 years and resided in 20 to 25 US areas.

The source of this sequence is a man aged 25 to 40 in a cohort exposed to, infected with or recovered from COVID-19 (not recorded which). The sample was PBMCs or T cells enriched from blood (not recorded which). The genes are TRBV6-6 and TRBJ1-2; TRBD1 matches at 9 bases. The CDR3 here is CASSTSTGGGGYTF. The CDR3, as DNA: TGTGCCAGCAGTACCTCTACAGGGGGCGGTGGCTACACCTTC.